This T cell receptor beta chain was sequenced in a study of blood T cell repertoires in COVID-19. Study context: Acute and convalescent COVID-19 specimens originated in the United States, Italy and Spain. In each case, the material was cDNA or gDNA derived from T cells, B-cell-depleted T cells, or PBMCs.

Looked up from germline, CDR1 is LNHDA and CDR2 is SQIVND (reference sequence). The germline V and J ends were trimmed by 3 bases and 0 bases, with 5 bases remaining between them. This CDR3 contains 14 residues. Seattle's cohort entered during active infection and was followed longitudinally. This clone showed up just once. Source study methods: Reference gene primer amplification yielded estimated nucleated cell counts. Profiling relied on immunoSEQ multiplex PCR, and the TCRdb table lists in-frame clones only, not all of them. D and trimming come from the DNA, and the V and J calls and clone size come from that table. The table shows a few hundred thousand clones, with 88% occurring only once.

The sequence came from a woman aged 25 to 39 with COVID-19, enrolled during active disease. The V call is TRBV19, the J call TRBJ1-4, with D unresolved. Sample: peripheral blood. The CDR3 nucleotides read TGTGCCAGTAGTATTCGGTCAACTAATGAAAAACTGTTTTTT. Translation: CASSIRSTNEKLFF.